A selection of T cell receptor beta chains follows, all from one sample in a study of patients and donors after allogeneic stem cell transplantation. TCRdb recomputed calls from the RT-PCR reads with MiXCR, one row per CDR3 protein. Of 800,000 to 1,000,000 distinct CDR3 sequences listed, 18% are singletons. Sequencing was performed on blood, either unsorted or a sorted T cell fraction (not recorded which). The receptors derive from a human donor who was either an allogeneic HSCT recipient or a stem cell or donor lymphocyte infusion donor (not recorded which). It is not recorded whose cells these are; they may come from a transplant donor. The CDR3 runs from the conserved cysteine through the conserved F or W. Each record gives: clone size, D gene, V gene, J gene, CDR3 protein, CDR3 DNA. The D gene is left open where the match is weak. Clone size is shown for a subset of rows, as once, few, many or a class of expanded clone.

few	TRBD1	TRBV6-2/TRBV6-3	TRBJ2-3	CASFRGRTDTQYF	TGTGCCAGCTTCAGGGGGCGCACAGATACGCAGTATTTT
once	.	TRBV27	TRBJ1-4	CASSNQPRATNEKLFF	TGTGCCAGCAGTAATCAACCCAGGGCAACTAATGAAAAACTGTTTTTT
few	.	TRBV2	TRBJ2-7	CASLGGHYEQYF	TGTGCCAGCCTGGGGGGCCACTACGAGCAGTACTTC
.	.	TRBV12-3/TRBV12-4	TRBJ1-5	CASSLGEGFSNQPQHF	TGTGCCAGCAGTTTAGGGGAGGGTTTTAGCAATCAGCCCCAGCATTTT
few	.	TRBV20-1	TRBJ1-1	CSARYRKHTEAFF	TGCAGTGCTAGATACCGGAAGCACACTGAAGCTTTCTTT
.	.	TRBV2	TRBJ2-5	CASSVQTVGQETQYF	TGTGCCAGCAGTGTCCAGACAGTAGGCCAAGAGACCCAGTACTTC
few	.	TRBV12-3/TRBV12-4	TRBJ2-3	CASTGTRVTLTQYF	TGTGCCAGCACGGGGACACGGGTTACTCTTACGCAGTATTTT
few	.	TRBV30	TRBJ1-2	CAWSVLPGANYGYTF	TGTGCCTGGAGTGTACTGCCAGGGGCAAACTATGGCTACACCTTC
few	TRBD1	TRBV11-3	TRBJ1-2	CASSSDRPDDGYTF	TGTGCCAGCAGCTCGGACAGGCCAGACGATGGCTACACCTTC
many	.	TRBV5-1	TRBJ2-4	CASSLVGGTKNIQYF	TGCGCCAGCAGCTTGGTGGGGGGAACCAAAAACATTCAGTACTTC
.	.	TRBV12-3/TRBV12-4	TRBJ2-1	CASSSPGGRGTRDNEQFF	TGTGCCAGCAGTTCCCCAGGGGGCAGGGGGACTAGGGACAATGAGCAGTTCTTC
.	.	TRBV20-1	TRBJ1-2	CSASKENYGYTF	TGCAGTGCTAGTAAGGAGAACTATGGCTACACCTTC
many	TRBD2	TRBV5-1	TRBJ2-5	CASQIAGEGETQYF	TGCGCCAGCCAAATAGCGGGAGAAGGAGAGACCCAGTACTTC
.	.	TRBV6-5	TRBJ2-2	CASARGTGELFF	TGTGCCAGCGCCCGAGGCACCGGGGAGCTGTTTTTT
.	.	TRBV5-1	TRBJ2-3	CASSSLGDTDTQYF	TGCGCCAGCAGCAGCCTCGGTGATACAGATACGCAGTATTTT
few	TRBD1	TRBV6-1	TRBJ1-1	CASSRQGAISTEAFF	TGTGCCAGCAGTAGACAGGGGGCGATTTCCACTGAAGCTTTCTTT
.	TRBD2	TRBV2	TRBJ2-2	CASSETSGLIGGELFF	TGTGCCAGCAGTGAAACTAGCGGATTAATTGGGGGGGAGCTGTTTTTT
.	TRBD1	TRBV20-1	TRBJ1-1	CSARPPDRVSEAFF	TGCAGTGCTAGACCCCCGGACAGGGTCAGTGAAGCTTTCTTT
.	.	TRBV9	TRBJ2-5	CASSVQLQETQYF	TGTGCCAGCAGCGTTCAGCTACAAGAGACCCAGTACTTC
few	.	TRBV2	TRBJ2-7	CASSNIRDSYEQYF	TGTGCCAGCAGTAACATCAGAGACTCCTACGAGCAGTACTTC
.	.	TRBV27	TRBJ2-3	CASSTHSVGDGTDTQYF	TGTGCCAGCAGTACCCACAGTGTGGGGGACGGCACAGATACGCAGTATTTT
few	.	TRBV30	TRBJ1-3	CAWTYSGNTIYF	TGTGCCTGGACCTACTCTGGAAACACCATATATTTT
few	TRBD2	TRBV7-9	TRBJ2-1	CASSASTSGEYNEQFF	TGTGCCAGCAGCGCCTCGACTAGCGGGGAGTACAATGAGCAGTTCTTC
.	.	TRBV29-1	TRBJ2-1	CSVEERYNEQFF	TGCAGCGTTGAAGAGAGGTACAATGAGCAGTTCTTC
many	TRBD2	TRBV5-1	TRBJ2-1	CASSLNHHRLAGVYNEQFF	TGCGCCAGCAGCTTAAATCACCATCGTCTAGCGGGAGTATACAATGAGCAGTTCTTC
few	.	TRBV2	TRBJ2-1	CACCGGVRDAIYNEQFF	TGTGCCTGCTGTGGAGGGGTCAGGGATGCCATCTACAATGAGCAGTTCTTC
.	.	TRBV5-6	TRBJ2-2	CASSRKQGRSTGELFF	TGTGCCAGCAGTCGCAAACAGGGCCGGAGCACCGGGGAGCTGTTTTTT
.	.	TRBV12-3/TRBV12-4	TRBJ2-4	CASSSPPGNAKNIQYF	TGTGCCAGCTCAAGCCCCCCGGGGAATGCCAAAAACATTCAGTACTTC
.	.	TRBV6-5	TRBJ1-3	CASSYPGGGNTIYF	TGTGCCAGCAGTTACCCCGGGGGGGGAAACACCATATATTTT
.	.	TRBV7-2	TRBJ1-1	CASTIGGGVTEAFF	TGTGCCAGCACTATAGGAGGGGGAGTGACTGAAGCTTTCTTT
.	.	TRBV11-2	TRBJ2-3	CASRGKRVGASASTDTQYF	TGTGCCAGCAGAGGAAAGCGGGTAGGGGCTAGCGCTAGCACAGATACGCAGTATTTT
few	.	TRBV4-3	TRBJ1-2	CASSHTTGSKYGYTF	TGCGCCAGCAGCCATACGACAGGTTCCAAATATGGCTACACCTTC
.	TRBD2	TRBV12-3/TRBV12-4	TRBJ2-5	CASSTLAGAQETQYF	TGTGCCAGCAGTACACTAGCGGGCGCCCAAGAGACCCAGTACTTC
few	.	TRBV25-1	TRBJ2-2	CASSVESYTGELFF	TGTGCCAGCAGTGTGGAGTCCTACACCGGGGAGCTGTTTTTT
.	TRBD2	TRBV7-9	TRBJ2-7	CASSPAERLASEQYF	TGTGCCAGCAGCCCAGCAGAACGACTAGCAAGCGAGCAGTACTTC
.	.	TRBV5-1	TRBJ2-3	CASSMGPSTDTQYF	TGCGCCAGCAGCATGGGACCGAGCACAGATACGCAGTATTTT
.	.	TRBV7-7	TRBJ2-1	CASSLSGPPEFF	TGTGCCAGCAGCTTAAGTGGTCCCCCGGAATTCTTC
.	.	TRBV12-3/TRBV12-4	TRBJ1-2	CASSSRDLLNYGYTF	TGTGCCAGCAGTTCCCGGGACCTACTTAACTATGGCTACACCTTC
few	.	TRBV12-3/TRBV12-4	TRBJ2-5	CASRRGLKETQYF	TGTGCCAGCAGGCGGGGACTTAAGGAGACCCAGTACTTC
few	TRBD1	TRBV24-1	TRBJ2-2	CATAPKGTGGRRELFF	TGTGCCACAGCACCAAAAGGGACAGGGGGCCGCCGGGAGCTGTTTTTT
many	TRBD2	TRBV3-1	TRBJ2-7	CASSPGLADEQYF	TGTGCCAGCAGCCCCGGACTAGCGGACGAGCAGTACTTC
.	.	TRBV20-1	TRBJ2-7	CSATHPGGPYEQYF	TGCAGTGCTACTCACCCCGGAGGCCCCTACGAGCAGTACTTC
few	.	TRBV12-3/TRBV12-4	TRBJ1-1	CASSLQMEVYTEAFF	TGTGCCAGCAGTTTACAGATGGAGGTTTACACTGAAGCTTTCTTT
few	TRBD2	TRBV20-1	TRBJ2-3	CSASPAGLALTDTQYF	TGCAGTGCTAGCCCCGCGGGACTAGCGCTCACAGATACGCAGTATTTT
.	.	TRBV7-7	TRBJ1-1	CASTPFGKNTEAFF	TGTGCTAGCACCCCTTTTGGGAAGAACACTGAAGCTTTCTTT
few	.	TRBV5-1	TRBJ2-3	CASSSWTQSTDTQYF	TGCGCCAGCAGCTCCTGGACTCAGAGCACAGATACGCAGTATTTT
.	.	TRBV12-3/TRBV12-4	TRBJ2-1	CASSLAGTLGFF	TGTGCCAGCAGTTTAGCGGGGACTCTTGGGTTCTTC
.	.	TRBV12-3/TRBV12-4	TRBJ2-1	CASSLRGRAGYNEQFF	TGTGCCAGCAGTCTGAGGGGGAGGGCCGGTTACAATGAGCAGTTCTTC
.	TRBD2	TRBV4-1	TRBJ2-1	CASSQLAGVPYNEQFF	TGCGCCAGCAGCCAGCTAGCGGGGGTACCCTACAATGAGCAGTTCTTC
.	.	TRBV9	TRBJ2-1	CASSVEARVGNEQFF	TGTGCCAGCAGCGTAGAAGCTAGGGTAGGCAATGAGCAGTTCTTC
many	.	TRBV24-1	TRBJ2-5	CATRARNQETQYF	TGTGCCACCAGGGCCCGTAATCAAGAGACCCAGTACTTC
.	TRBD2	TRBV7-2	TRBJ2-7	CASSLALSGGLQYEQYF	TGTGCCAGCAGCTTGGCACTTAGCGGGGGGCTTCAGTACGAGCAGTACTTC
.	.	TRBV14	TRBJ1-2	CASSQDDRRRSRDGYTF	TGTGCCAGCAGCCAAGATGATAGGCGGAGGTCCCGTGATGGCTACACCTTC
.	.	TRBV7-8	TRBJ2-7	CASSFPRTDPLEQYF	TGTGCCAGCAGCTTCCCCCGGACAGACCCCCTCGAGCAGTACTTC
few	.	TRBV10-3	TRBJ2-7	CATARDYEQYF	TGTGCCACCGCGAGAGACTACGAGCAGTACTTC